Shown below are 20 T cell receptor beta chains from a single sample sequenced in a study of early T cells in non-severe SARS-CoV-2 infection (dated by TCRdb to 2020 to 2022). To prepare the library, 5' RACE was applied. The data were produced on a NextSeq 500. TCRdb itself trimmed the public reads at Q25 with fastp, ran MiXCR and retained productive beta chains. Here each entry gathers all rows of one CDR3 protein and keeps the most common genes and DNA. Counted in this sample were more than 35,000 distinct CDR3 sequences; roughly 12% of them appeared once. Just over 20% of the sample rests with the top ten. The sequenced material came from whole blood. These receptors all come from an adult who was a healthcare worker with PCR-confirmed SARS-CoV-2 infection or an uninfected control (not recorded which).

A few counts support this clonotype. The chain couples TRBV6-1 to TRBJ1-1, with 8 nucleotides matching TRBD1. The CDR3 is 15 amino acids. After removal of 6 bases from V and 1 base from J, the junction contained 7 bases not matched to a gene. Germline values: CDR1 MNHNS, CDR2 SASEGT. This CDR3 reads CASRSTGVKNTEAFF. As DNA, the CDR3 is TGTGCCAGCAGGTCGACAGGGGTGAAGAACACTGAAGCTTTCTTT.

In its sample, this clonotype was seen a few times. The CDR3 nucleotides are TGTGCCAGCAGTGCAAGGGAGAACACTGAAGCTTTCTTT. This codes for CASSARENTEAFF. The chain has TRBV6-2 or TRBV6-3 and TRBJ1-1; D is undetermined. This CDR3 comprises 13 residues. Trimming removed 5 bases from V and 1 base from J, with 8 bases in between. Germline values: CDR1 MNHEY, CDR2 SVGEGT.

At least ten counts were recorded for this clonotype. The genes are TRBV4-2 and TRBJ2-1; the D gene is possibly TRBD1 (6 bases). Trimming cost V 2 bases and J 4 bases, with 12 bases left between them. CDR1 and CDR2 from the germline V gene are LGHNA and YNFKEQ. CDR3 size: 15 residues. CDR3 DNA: TGTGCCAGCAGCCAAAAGGGGGTCCTTTACAATGAGCAGTTCTTC. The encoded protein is CASSQKGVLYNEQFF.

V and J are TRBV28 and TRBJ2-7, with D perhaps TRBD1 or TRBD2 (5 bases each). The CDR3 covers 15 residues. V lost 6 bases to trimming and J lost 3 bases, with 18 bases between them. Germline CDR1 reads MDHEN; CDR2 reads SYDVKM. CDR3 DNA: TGTGCCAGCAGCCTACCGGGACCTAAGATCTACGAGCAGTACTTC. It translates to CASSLPGPKIYEQYF.

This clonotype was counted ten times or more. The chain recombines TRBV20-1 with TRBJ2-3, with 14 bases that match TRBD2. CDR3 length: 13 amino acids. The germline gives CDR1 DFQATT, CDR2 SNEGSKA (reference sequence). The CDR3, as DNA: TGCAGCCATGGGACTAGCGGGAGATATACGCAGTATTTT. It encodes CSHGTSGRYTQYF.

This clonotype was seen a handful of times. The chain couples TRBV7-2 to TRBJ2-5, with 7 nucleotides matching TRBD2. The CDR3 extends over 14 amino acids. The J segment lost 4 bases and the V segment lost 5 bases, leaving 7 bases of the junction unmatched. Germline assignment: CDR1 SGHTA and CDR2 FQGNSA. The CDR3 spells CASSPGLQPETQYF. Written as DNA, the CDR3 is TGTGCCAGCAGCCCGGGACTACAACCAGAGACCCAGTACTTC.

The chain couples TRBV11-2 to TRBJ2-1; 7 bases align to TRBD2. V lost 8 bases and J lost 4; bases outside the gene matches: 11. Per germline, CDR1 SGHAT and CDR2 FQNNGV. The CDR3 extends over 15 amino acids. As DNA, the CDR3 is TGTGCCAGCCACGCTGCGGGAGTTGGGTACAATGAGCAGTTCTTC. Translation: CASHAAGVGYNEQFF.

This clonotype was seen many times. CDR3 protein: CSARSEGGETQYF. In nucleotides, the CDR3 is TGCAGTGCTAGATCGGAGGGTGGAGAGACCCAGTACTTC. The V gene is TRBV20-1, the J gene TRBJ2-5, with D possibly being TRBD2 (6 bases). V was pared by 2 bases and J by 4 bases, with 11 bases between. The CDR3 runs to 13 residues. The germline V gene encodes CDR1 DFQATT and CDR2 SNEGSKA (reference sequence).

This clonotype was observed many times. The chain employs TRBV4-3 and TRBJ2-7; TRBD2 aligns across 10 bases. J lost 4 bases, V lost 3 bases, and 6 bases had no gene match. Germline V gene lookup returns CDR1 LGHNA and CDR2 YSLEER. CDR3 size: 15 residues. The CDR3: CASSQGQLAGYEQYF. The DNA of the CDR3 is TGCGCCAGCAGCCAGGGCCAACTAGCGGGATACGAGCAGTACTTC.

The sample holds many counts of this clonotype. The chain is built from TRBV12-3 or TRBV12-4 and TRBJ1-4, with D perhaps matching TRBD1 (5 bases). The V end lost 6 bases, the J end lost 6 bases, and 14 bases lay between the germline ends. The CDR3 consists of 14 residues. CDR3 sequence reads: CASSQHQGYEKLFF. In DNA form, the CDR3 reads TGTGCCAGCAGCCAGCATCAGGGCTATGAAAAACTGTTTTTT.

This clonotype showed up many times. The chain's CDR3 is CAISETQNTGELFF. In DNA form, the CDR3 reads TGTGCCATCAGTGAAACCCAGAACACCGGGGAGCTGTTTTTT. V is TRBV10-3 and J is TRBJ2-2; D unclear. This CDR3 is built from 14 residues. Germline V gene lookup returns CDR1 ENHRY and CDR2 SYGVKD. The V end was cut by 3 bases, the J end by 1 base, with 6 bases between.

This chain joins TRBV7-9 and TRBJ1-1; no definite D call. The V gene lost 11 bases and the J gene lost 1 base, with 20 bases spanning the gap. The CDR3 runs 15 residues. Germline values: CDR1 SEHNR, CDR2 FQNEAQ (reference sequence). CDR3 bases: TGTGCCGCAGTAAAGAGGTCCAGAACGAACACTGAAGCTTTCTTT. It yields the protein CAAVKRSRTNTEAFF.

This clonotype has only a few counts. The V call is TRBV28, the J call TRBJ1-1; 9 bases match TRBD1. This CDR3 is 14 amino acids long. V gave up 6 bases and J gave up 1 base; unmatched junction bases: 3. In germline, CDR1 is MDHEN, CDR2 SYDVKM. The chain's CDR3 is CASRQGQGNTEAFF. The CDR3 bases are TGTGCCAGCAGGCAGGGACAGGGGAACACTGAAGCTTTCTTT. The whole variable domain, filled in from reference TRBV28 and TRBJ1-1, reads DVKVTQSSRYLVKRTGEKVFLECVQDMDHENMFWYRQDPGLGLRLIYFSYDVKMKEKGDIPEGYSVSREKKERFSLILESASTNQTSMYLCASRQGQGNTEAFFGQGTRLTVV.

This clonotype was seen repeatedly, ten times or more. The CDR3 nucleotides are TGTGCCAGCAGCTTATCGGGACGAACGGACCCCACTGGAAACACCATATATTTT. Translated, it gives CASSLSGRTDPTGNTIYF. The J gene is TRBJ1-3, the V gene TRBV7-8; TRBD1 might be the D (5 bases). The germline V gene encodes CDR1 SGHVS and CDR2 FQNEAQ. Trimming removed 2 bases at V and 2 bases at J, with 19 bases between. The CDR3 covers 18 residues.

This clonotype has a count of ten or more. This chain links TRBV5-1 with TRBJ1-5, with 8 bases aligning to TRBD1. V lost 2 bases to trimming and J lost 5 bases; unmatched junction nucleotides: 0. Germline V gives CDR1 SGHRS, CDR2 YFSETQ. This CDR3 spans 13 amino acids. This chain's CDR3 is CASSLQGDQPQHF. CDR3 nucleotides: TGCGCCAGCAGCTTACAGGGGGATCAGCCCCAGCATTTT.

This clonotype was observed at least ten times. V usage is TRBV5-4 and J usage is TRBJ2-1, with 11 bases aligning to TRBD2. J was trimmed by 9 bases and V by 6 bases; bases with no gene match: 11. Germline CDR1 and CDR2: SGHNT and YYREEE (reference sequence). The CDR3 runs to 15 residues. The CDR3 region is CASNAPTGLAAEQFF. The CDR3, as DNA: TGTGCCAGCAACGCACCCACGGGACTAGCGGCTGAGCAGTTCTTC.

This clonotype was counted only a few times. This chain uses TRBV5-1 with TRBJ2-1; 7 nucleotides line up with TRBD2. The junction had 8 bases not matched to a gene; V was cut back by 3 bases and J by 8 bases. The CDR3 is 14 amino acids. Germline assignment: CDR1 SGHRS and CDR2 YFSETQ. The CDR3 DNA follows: TGCGCCAGCAGCTACGGACTAGAGACGGATGAGCAGTTCTTC. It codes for CASSYGLETDEQFF.

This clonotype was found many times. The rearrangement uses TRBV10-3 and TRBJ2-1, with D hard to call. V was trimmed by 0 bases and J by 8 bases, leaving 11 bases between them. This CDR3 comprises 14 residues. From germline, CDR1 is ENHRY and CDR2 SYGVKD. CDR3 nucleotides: TGTGCCATCAGTGAGTCTCGTCCTAAGGATGAGCAGTTCTTC. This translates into CAISESRPKDEQFF.

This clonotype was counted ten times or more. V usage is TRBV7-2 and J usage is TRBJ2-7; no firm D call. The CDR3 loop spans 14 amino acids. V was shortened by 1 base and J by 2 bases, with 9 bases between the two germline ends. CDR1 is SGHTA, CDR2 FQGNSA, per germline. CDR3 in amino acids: CASSLVSGTYEQYF. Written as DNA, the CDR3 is TGTGCCAGCAGCTTAGTGTCAGGAACCTACGAGCAGTACTTC.

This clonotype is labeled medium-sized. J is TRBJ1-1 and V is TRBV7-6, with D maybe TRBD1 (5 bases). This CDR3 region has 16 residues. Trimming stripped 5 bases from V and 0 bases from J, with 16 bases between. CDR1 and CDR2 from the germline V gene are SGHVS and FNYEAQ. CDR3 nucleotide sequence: TGTGCCAGCAGCCCCGATGGGGGGGTGATGAACACTGAAGCTTTCTTT. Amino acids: CASSPDGGVMNTEAFF.